This is a list of T cell receptor beta chains from one sample in a study of blood T cell repertoires in COVID-19. Produced via immunoSEQ multiplex PCR; TCRdb's table is partial and in-frame only. Of about 99,000 clones listed, around 92% are singletons. Sequencing was carried out using peripheral blood. The receptors originated from a woman in her sixties with acute or convalescent COVID-19. Each CDR3 is given with its conserved first and last residue. The order of the fields is V gene, J gene, clone size, D gene, CDR3 protein, CDR3 DNA. D genes are given only for firm matches. Rows give clone size only sometimes, using once, few, many, or a class for an expanded clone.

V: TRBV19; J: TRBJ2-7; size: -; D: TRBD2; CDR3: CASSKRLAGDYEQYF; DNA: TGTGCCAGTAGTAAGCGACTAGCGGGAGACTACGAGCAGTACTTC
V: TRBV20-1; J: TRBJ2-7; size: -; D: -; CDR3: CSAPLSYEQYF; DNA: TGCAGTGCTCCTCTGTCCTACGAGCAGTACTTC
V: TRBV7-8; J: TRBJ2-1; size: -; D: TRBD1; CDR3: CASSLENLGQGTFNEQFF; DNA: TGTGCCAGCAGCTTAGAAAATCTGGGACAGGGAACCTTCAATGAGCAGTTCTTC
V: TRBV2; J: TRBJ1-2; size: -; D: TRBD1; CDR3: CASSVRQGARGYTF; DNA: TGTGCCAGCAGTGTTCGACAGGGTGCCCGTGGCTACACCTTC
V: TRBV11-2; J: TRBJ2-7; size: -; D: -; CDR3: CASSLAQTYEQYF; DNA: TGTGCCAGCAGCTTAGCCCAGACCTACGAGCAGTACTTC
V: TRBV2; J: TRBJ1-1; size: once; D: -; CDR3: CASVMRSNTEAFF; DNA: TGTGCCAGCGTAATGAGGTCGAACACTGAAGCTTTCTTT
V: TRBV9; J: TRBJ1-1; size: -; D: TRBD1; CDR3: CASSRQGSVTEAFF; DNA: TGTGCCAGCAGCCGACAGGGGTCCGTAACTGAAGCTTTCTTT
V: TRBV18; J: TRBJ2-5; size: -; D: -; CDR3: CASSPPGLQETQYF; DNA: TGTGCCAGCTCACCACCGGGCTTGCAAGAGACCCAGTACTTC
V: TRBV21-1; J: TRBJ2-3; size: -; D: -; CDR3: CASSKEGGRATDTQYF; DNA: TGTGCCAGCAGCAAAGAAGGCGGGAGGGCCACAGATACGCAGTATTTT
V: TRBV9; J: TRBJ2-1; size: -; D: -; CDR3: CASSAIGASVSDEQFF; DNA: TGTGCCAGCAGCGCGATTGGGGCTAGCGTTTCGGATGAGCAGTTCTTC
V: TRBV7-3; J: TRBJ2-3; size: -; D: TRBD2; CDR3: CASSSRGAGGGDTQYF; DNA: TGTGCCAGCAGCTCCCGCGGGGCGGGAGGAGGAGATACGCAGTATTTT
V: TRBV5-1; J: TRBJ2-5; size: -; D: TRBD2; CDR3: CASSLGPASGTQETQYF; DNA: TGCGCCAGCAGCTTGGGCCCGGCTAGCGGGACCCAAGAGACCCAGTACTTC
V: TRBV19; J: TRBJ1-5; size: -; D: -; CDR3: CASSAPTGGPQHF; DNA: TGTGCCAGTAGTGCCCCAACGGGGGGTCCCCAGCATTTT
V: TRBV6-6; J: TRBJ1-3; size: -; D: -; CDR3: CASSFQDTIYF; DNA: TGTGCCAGCAGTTTCCAGGACACCATATATTTT
V: TRBV19; J: TRBJ2-5; size: -; D: -; CDR3: CASSVRGAYQETQYF; DNA: TGTGCCAGTAGTGTCCGTGGGGCATACCAAGAGACCCAGTACTTC
V: TRBV19; J: TRBJ2-1; size: -; D: TRBD2; CDR3: CASSTQRGQEQFF; DNA: TGTGCCAGTAGTACTCAGCGGGGCCAGGAGCAGTTCTTC
V: TRBV5-1; J: TRBJ2-1; size: -; D: -; CDR3: CASSRGNEQFF; DNA: TGCGCCAGCAGCCGAGGGAATGAGCAGTTCTTC